This TCR beta chain comes out of a study of T cells in Graves' hyperthyroidism and ophthalmopathy. At the level of the study: Peripheral blood draws took place at initial diagnosis, ahead of any treatment.

Germline lookup yields CDR1 LNHNV and CDR2 YYDKDF (reference sequence). V lost 5 bases and J 2 bases, leaving 12 bases between the germline ends. The CDR3 extends over 15 amino acids. Disease duration under 2 months; hyperthyroidism patients were aged 18 to 65. Broader study findings: Most thyroid clonotypes that were expanded above 0.001 also turned up in blood.

This clonotype was recorded many times. Antigen: not known. RNA transcripts served as the template for amplifying TCR beta CDR3 regions. The HTBI primer set was used in a first-round RT-PCR of the TCR CDR3. TCRdb re-derived calls from the multiplex PCR reads in MiXCR, one entry per CDR3 protein. The sample has approximately 400,000 distinct CDR3 sequences, roughly 14% seen once. The rearrangement joins TRBV15 to TRBJ2-2; D could derive from TRBD1 or TRBD2 (5 bases each). The source of this sequence is a woman aged 18-29 years with Graves' hyperthyroidism. The sample comprised blood. As DNA, the CDR3 is TGTGCCACCAGCCCCGGGACCTTAAACACCGGGGAGCTGTTTTTT. Amino acids: CATSPGTLNTGELFF.